One sample yielded the 22 T cell receptor beta chains listed below, sequenced in a study of T cell responses to AZD1222 COVID-19 vaccine (dated by TCRdb to 2020 to 2022). Libraries were constructed by the immunoSEQ multiplex PCR assay. In TCRdb, the immuneACCESS table is reduced to in-frame sequences with V and J assigned. These tables do not hold every clone; where another copy was compared, an unresolved V gene accounts for under half, and the others remain unexplained. The sample includes around 100,000 clones, with about 89% observed a single time. The ten largest clones capture 4% to 4.5% of the sample. Taken with the paper, the label for time point translates to: baseline before first vaccination. Taken with the paper, the label for treatment or condition translates to: meningococcal conjugate vaccine given as trial control. The sample was peripheral blood, taken on day 0 of MenACWY control vaccination. These receptors were collected from an adult in good health.

The chain has TRBV11-2 and TRBJ2-2; D not resolved. With 6 bases removed from V and 6 bases from J, the gap between germline ends came to 11 bases. Germline V lookup: CDR1 SGHAT, CDR2 FQNNGV. The CDR3 loop spans 13 amino acids. CDR3 sequence: CASSPVLSGELFF. In nucleotides, the CDR3 is TGTGCCAGCAGTCCCGTTCTGTCCGGGGAGCTGTTTTTT.

The chain has TRBV9 and TRBJ1-3, with TRBD1 as a possible D gene (5 bases). The CDR3 is 14 amino acids. Trimming removed 0 bases at V and 2 bases at J, with 6 bases between. The germline V gene encodes CDR1 SGDLS and CDR2 YYNGEE. The CDR3 coding sequence is TGTGCCAGCAGCGTAGCGACAGCTGGAAACACCATATATTTT. Its protein product is CASSVATAGNTIYF.

The V call is TRBV7-2, the J call TRBJ1-5; possible D gene TRBD1, 6 bases. Trimming left V 1 base short and J 7 bases short, with 11 bases between. Germline loops: CDR1 SGHTA, CDR2 FQGNSA. The CDR3 is 14 residues long. As DNA, the CDR3 is TGTGCCAGCAGCTTAGAAGGGGGTCGGCAGCCCCAGCATTTT. This translates into CASSLEGGRQPQHF.

The genes are TRBV5-4 and TRBJ1-1, with a weak D call TRBD1 (6 bases). V lost 3 bases to trimming and J lost 0 bases, with 9 bases between them. Germline loops: CDR1 SGHNT, CDR2 YYREEE (reference sequence). The CDR3 is 14 residues long. CDR3 protein: CASSSTGLNTEAFF. In DNA form, the CDR3 reads TGTGCCAGCAGCTCGACAGGATTGAACACTGAAGCTTTCTTT.

V usage is TRBV30 and J usage is TRBJ2-5; 8 nucleotides line up with TRBD2. CDR3 length: 12 amino acids. CDR1 GTSNPN and CDR2 SVGIG come from the germline V gene (reference sequence). With V trimmed by 5 bases and J by 4 bases, 3 bases remained unmatched. CDR3 residues: CAWGTSRETQYF. The CDR3 nucleotides read TGTGCCTGGGGGACTAGTCGAGAGACCCAGTACTTC. Looking up the rest from reference TRBV30 and TRBJ2-5 gives the full variable domain: SQTIHQWPATLVQPVGSPLSLECTVEGTSNPNLYWYRQAAGRGLQLLFYSVGIGQISSEVPQNLSASRPQDRQFILSSKKLLLSDSGFYLCAWGTSRETQYFGPGTRLLVL.

V usage is TRBV29-1 and J usage is TRBJ2-1, with 7 bases matching TRBD1. Germline CDR1 and CDR2: SQVTM and ANQGSEA. V shed 4 bases and J 4 bases; nucleotides not matched to a gene: 4. CDR3 length equals 13 residues. CDR3 in amino acids: CSVAGQSYNEQFF. The CDR3 nucleotides are TGCAGCGTTGCGGGACAGTCGTACAATGAGCAGTTCTTC.

The V gene is TRBV7-9, the J gene TRBJ1-3; D ambiguous. The CDR3 is 16 amino acids. V lost 8 bases, J lost 1 base, and 18 bases lay in between. From germline, CDR1 is SEHNR and CDR2 FQNEAQ (reference sequence). CDR3 amino acids: CASGRTLQISGNTIYF. In DNA, the CDR3 is TGTGCCAGCGGCCGGACGCTACAGATATCTGGAAACACCATATATTTT.

The V gene is TRBV5-5, the J gene TRBJ2-7; D perhaps matches TRBD2 (5 bases). CDR3 length: 14 amino acids. V lost 2 bases, J lost 2 bases, and 11 bases lay in between. The germline CDR1 and CDR2 sequences are SGHKS and YYEKEE (reference sequence). CDR3 loop: CASSFVGVAYEQYF. In DNA, the CDR3 is TGTGCCAGCAGCTTCGTCGGGGTGGCCTACGAGCAGTACTTC.

The chain has TRBV2 and TRBJ2-7; D call uncertain. Germline V gene sequence: CDR1 SNHLY, CDR2 FYNNEI. Trimming left V 4 bases short and J 3 bases short, with 7 bases between. The CDR3 sequence is 12 residues long. The DNA of the CDR3 is TGTGCCAGCAGTGGGCTGAACTACGAGCAGTACTTC. Translating gives CASSGLNYEQYF.

This sequence joins TRBV11-2 and TRBJ2-7; tentatively, D is TRBD1 (6 bases). This CDR3 contains 17 residues. Germline CDR1 is SGHAT and CDR2 is FQNNGV. Trimming shortened V by 1 base and J by 1 base, and 17 bases separated the two germline ends. The CDR3 region has the DNA TGTGCCAGCAGCTTAGTGGAGGACAGAACTTGGTCCTACGAGCAGTACTTC. It encodes CASSLVEDRTWSYEQYF.

This clone is a singleton in its sample. The rearrangement links TRBV12-3 or TRBV12-4 to TRBJ2-5; D is possibly TRBD1 or TRBD2 (5 bases each). CDR3 size: 13 residues. V was pared by 2 bases and J by 4 bases, with 8 bases between. CDR3 DNA: TGTGCCAGCAGTTTACTTGGGGGAGAGACCCAGTACTTC. Translation gives CASSLLGGETQYF.

The chain uses TRBV7-2 and TRBJ2-3; D is perhaps TRBD2 (5 bases). V shed 5 bases and J shed 6 bases, with 12 bases lying between them. The CDR3 totals 13 residues. Per the germline V gene, CDR1 is SGHTA and CDR2 is FQGNSA. CDR3 nucleotides: TGTGCCAGCAGCAAAGACTGGAGGGATACGCAGTATTTT. It translates to CASSKDWRDTQYF. The full variable domain, in which reference TRBV7-2 and TRBJ2-3 provide the parts outside the CDR3, is GAGVSQSPSNKVTEKGKDVELRCDPISGHTALYWYRQSLGQGLEFLIYFQGNSAPDKSGLPSDRFSAERTGGSVSTLTIQRTQQEDSAVYLCASSKDWRDTQYFGPGTRLTVL.

The chain carries TRBV6-2 or TRBV6-3 and TRBJ2-7; a weak D match, TRBD1 (5 bases). The CDR3 has 14 amino acids. V was cut by 2 bases and J by 5 bases, with 13 bases left in between. Germline CDR1 and CDR2: MNHEY and SVGEGT. The CDR3 nucleotides are TGTGCCAGCAGTTACCCCCTCGACAGCCACGAGCAGTACTTC. Translation gives CASSYPLDSHEQYF.

This clone was observed a single time. The chain links TRBV6-5 to TRBJ2-3; TRBD2 agrees at 8 bases. The germline V gene encodes CDR1 MNHEY and CDR2 SVGAGI. This CDR3 has 13 amino acids. Unmatched junction bases numbered 5, after V lost 6 bases and J lost 6 bases. For the CDR3, the DNA is TGTGCCAGCAGGGCGGGGGGCAAGGATACGCAGTATTTT. Protein: CASRAGGKDTQYF.

This chain connects TRBV19 to TRBJ1-5; D may be TRBD1 (6 bases). Trimming shortened V by 6 bases and J by 5 bases, and 17 bases separated the two germline ends. Germline CDR1 is LNHDA and CDR2 is SQIVND (reference sequence). The CDR3 loop spans 15 amino acids. CDR3 in DNA: TGTGCCAGTAGGAATCGGGGGGGCAAGGATCAGCCCCAGCATTTT. It is translated as CASRNRGGKDQPQHF.

The chain combines TRBV28 with TRBJ1-1, with TRBD1 identical over 10 bases. Germline CDR1 reads MDHEN; CDR2 reads SYDVKM. The CDR3 sequence is 15 residues long. The junction had 14 bases not matched to a gene; V was cut back by 5 bases and J by 11 bases. In nucleotides, the CDR3 is TGTGCCAGCAGTCAGACAGGGGGCGTTTTACTGGAGGCTTTCTTT. It is translated as CASSQTGGVLLEAFF.

This chain joins TRBV6-2 or TRBV6-3 and TRBJ2-7, with 10 bases lining up with TRBD2. CDR1 and CDR2 (germline): MNHEY, SVGEGT. This CDR3 is 15 amino acids long. The junction had 6 bases not matched to a gene; V was cut back by 6 bases and J by 1 base. The CDR3 here is CASSPSSGRSYEQYF. CDR3 DNA sequence: TGTGCCAGCAGCCCTTCTAGCGGGAGATCCTACGAGCAGTACTTC.

The rearrangement uses TRBV4-3 and TRBJ2-3; 9 nucleotides line up with TRBD2. CDR3 length equals 16 residues. Germline values: CDR1 LGHNA, CDR2 YSLEER. The V and J ends lost 1 base and 2 bases, in that order; junction bases with no gene match: 4. Here the CDR3 DNA reads TGCGCCAGCAGCCAAGGGACTAGCGTGAACACAGATACGCAGTATTTT. It specifies CASSQGTSVNTDTQYF.

V gene TRBV6-4 combines with J gene TRBJ2-7, with D perhaps matching TRBD1 or TRBD2 (7 bases each). The V gene lost 0 bases and the J gene lost 4 bases, with 25 bases spanning the gap. The CDR3 spans 19 residues. Germline lookup yields CDR1 MRHNA and CDR2 SNTAGT. The CDR3 spells CASSDSGRGRPRGPYEQYF. The DNA for the CDR3 is TGTGCCAGCAGTGACTCAGGGAGGGGGCGGCCAAGGGGACCTTACGAGCAGTACTTC.

The chain carries TRBV7-9 and TRBJ2-2, with unresolved D. With 5 bases removed from V and 2 bases from J, the gap between germline ends came to 9 bases. This CDR3 contains 14 residues. Germline assignment: CDR1 SEHNR and CDR2 FQNEAQ (reference sequence). CDR3 sequence (DNA): TGTGCCAGCAGCCTCGGGTCCAACACCGGGGAGCTGTTTTTT. Translation: CASSLGSNTGELFF. The variable domain in full, with the rest retrieved from reference TRBV7-9 and TRBJ2-2, is DTGVSQNPRHKITKRGQNVTFRCDPISEHNRLYWYRQTLGQGPEFLTYFQNEAQLEKSRLLSDRFSAERPKGSFSTLEIQRTEQGDSAMYLCASSLGSNTGELFFGEGSRLTVL.

The V call is TRBV12-3 or TRBV12-4, the J call TRBJ1-3, with D uncertain. Between the trimmed V and J ends, which lost 4 bases and 3 bases, there was a span of 7 bases. The CDR3 is 13 amino acids. CDR3 nucleotides: TGTGCCAGCAGTTCCGGGAGTGGAAACACCATATATTTT. As protein: CASSSGSGNTIYF.

The rearrangement joins TRBV3-1 (or the pseudogene TRBV3-2) to TRBJ2-5; the D is unclear. Per the germline V gene, CDR1 is LGHDT and CDR2 is YNNKEL (reference sequence). V dropped 1 base and J dropped 1 base, with 4 bases sitting between them. The CDR3 has 13 residues. As DNA, the CDR3 is TGTGCCAGCAGCCAAGGGGGCCAAGAGACCCAGTACTTC. Translating gives CASSQGGQETQYF.